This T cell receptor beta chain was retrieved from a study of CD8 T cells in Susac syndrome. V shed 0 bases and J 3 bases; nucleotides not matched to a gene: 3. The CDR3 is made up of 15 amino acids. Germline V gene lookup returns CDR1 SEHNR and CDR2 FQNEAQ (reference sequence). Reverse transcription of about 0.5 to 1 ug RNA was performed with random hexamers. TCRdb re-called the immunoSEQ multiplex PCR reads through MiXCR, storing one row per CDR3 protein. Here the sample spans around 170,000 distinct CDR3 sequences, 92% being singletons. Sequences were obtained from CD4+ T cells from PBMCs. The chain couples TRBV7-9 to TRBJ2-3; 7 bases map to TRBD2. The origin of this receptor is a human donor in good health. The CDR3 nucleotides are TGTGCCAGCAGCTTAGCGGCGGGGGTGACAGATACGCAGTATTTT. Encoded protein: CASSLAAGVTDTQYF.